This T cell receptor beta chain was observed in a study of blood T cell repertoires in COVID-19. Study-wide context: COVID-19 samples, acute and convalescent, were from the United States, Italy and Spain. Sources were T cells, B-cell-depleted T cells, or PBMCs; the material itself was cDNA or gDNA.

Original processing methods: By means of reference gene primer amplification, nucleated cell counts were estimated. Data came from immunoSEQ multiplex PCR; TCRdb stores just in-frame clones and leaves some out. D and trimming come from the DNA, and the V and J calls and clone size come from that table. The data show under 300,000 clones, around 78% seen once. Germline-derived CDR1 and CDR2 are MDHEN and SYDVKM. This CDR3 is 16 amino acids long. J was trimmed by 2 bases and V by 7 bases; bases with no gene match: 13. The TCR was taken from a man aged 55-75 years who had recovered from COVID-19. The sequenced sample was peripheral blood. V usage is TRBV28 and J usage is TRBJ2-7, with 8 bases that match TRBD1. The CDR3 sequence is CASTSLRDRRAYEQYF. CDR3 coding DNA: TGTGCCAGCACATCCTTGCGGGACAGGAGGGCCTACGAGCAGTACTTC.